Each of the 28 T cell receptor beta chains below was sequenced from the same sample in a study of T cell responses to AZD1222 COVID-19 vaccine. This table comes from immunoSEQ multiplex PCR, and its TCRdb copy is limited to in-frame clones, with some not included. This table holds about 180,000 clones, approximately 90% found once. The starting material was peripheral blood, obtained on day 0 of AZD1222 vaccination. The receptor set was obtained from an adult in good health.

The chain combines TRBV12-3 or TRBV12-4 with TRBJ1-2, with no clear D. The CDR3 length is 12 residues. Trimming stripped 2 bases from V and 7 bases from J, with 8 bases between. In DNA, the CDR3 is TGTGCCAGCAGTTTAATGTTAGGTGGCTACACCTTC. Its protein product is CASSLMLGGYTF.

This clone was picked up one time. V gene TRBV29-1 combines with J gene TRBJ1-2; D gene ambiguous. Trimming removed 3 bases from V and 8 bases from J, with 13 bases in between. This CDR3 is 12 amino acids long. CDR1 and CDR2 (germline): SQVTM, ANQGSEA. The CDR3 DNA is TGCAGCGTTGAGCTGGGAGGTCGGGGCTACACCTTC. This codes for CSVELGGRGYTF.

The rearrangement uses TRBV19 and TRBJ1-6; 10 positions match TRBD1. Germline V CDR1 and CDR2: LNHDA, SQIVND (reference sequence). The ends lost 5 bases at V and 9 bases at J; junction bases unmatched: 7. The CDR3 loop spans 15 amino acids. The CDR3 protein is CASSARGQGTSPLHF. CDR3 DNA: TGTGCCAGTAGTGCCCGGGGACAGGGGACTTCACCCCTCCACTTT.

This sequence joins TRBV29-1 and TRBJ2-7; D is possibly TRBD2 (5 bases). Germline V gene sequence: CDR1 SQVTM, CDR2 ANQGSEA. The V end was cut by 0 bases, the J end by 3 bases, with 15 bases between. The CDR3 runs to 15 residues. The CDR3 region has the DNA TGCAGCGTTGAAGATGGGAGCGGCACTAACTACGAGCAGTACTTC. It translates to CSVEDGSGTNYEQYF.

The chain has TRBV5-4 and TRBJ1-2; perhaps TRBD1 as D (5 bases). The CDR3 is made up of 15 amino acids. Germline lookup yields CDR1 SGHNT and CDR2 YYREEE (reference sequence). The V end lost 1 base, the J end lost 4 bases, and 14 bases lay between the germline ends. The DNA of the CDR3 is TGTGCCAGCAGCTTGATCGGCAGGGCTGTCTATGGCTACACCTTC. It specifies CASSLIGRAVYGYTF.

V usage is TRBV6-2 or TRBV6-3 and J usage is TRBJ2-5; maybe TRBD2 (6 bases). This CDR3 is built from 14 residues. The germline V gene has CDR1 MNHEY and CDR2 SVGEGT. Deletions cut 0 bases from V and 3 bases from J, with 8 bases between. CDR3 loop: CASSYSEGKETQYF. The CDR3 nucleotides are TGTGCCAGCAGTTACTCGGAGGGAAAAGAGACCCAGTACTTC.

The chain has TRBV18 and TRBJ1-6, with 8 positions matching TRBD1. The CDR3 has 17 amino acids. The germline gives CDR1 KGHSH, CDR2 LQKENI. The junction had 15 bases not matched to a gene; V was cut back by 3 bases and J by 11 bases. This chain's CDR3 is CASSPLDPGQGRTPLHF. The CDR3 coding sequence is TGTGCCAGCTCACCTCTTGACCCTGGACAGGGAAGGACACCCCTCCACTTT.

The chain recombines TRBV3-1 (or the pseudogene TRBV3-2) with TRBJ1-5, with a possible D match to TRBD1 (6 bases). Germline V CDR1 and CDR2: LGHDT, YNNKEL (reference sequence). V was trimmed by 4 bases and J by 5 bases, leaving 21 bases between them. This CDR3 is 17 amino acids long. The CDR3 nucleotides are TGTGCCAGCAGCCCCGCCATGGGCAGGGGCCCGGATCAGCCCCAGCATTTT. Its protein is CASSPAMGRGPDQPQHF.

The J gene is TRBJ1-5, the V gene TRBV2; tentative D call: TRBD1 (6 bases). The CDR3 sequence is 14 residues long. V dropped 3 bases and J dropped 7 bases, with 13 bases sitting between them. Germline values: CDR1 SNHLY, CDR2 FYNNEI. The CDR3 reads CASSDQGMGQPQHF. CDR3 nucleotide sequence: TGTGCCAGCAGTGATCAGGGGATGGGGCAGCCCCAGCATTTT. Together with reference TRBV2 and TRBJ1-5, the CDR3 gives the full variable domain: EPEVTQTPSHQVTQMGQEVILRCVPISNHLYFYWYRQILGQKVEFLVSFYNNEISEKSEIFDDQFSVERPDGSNFTLKIRSTKLEDSAMYFCASSDQGMGQPQHFGDGTRLSIL.

The chain employs TRBV19 and TRBJ2-7; D is ambiguous. The CDR3 length is 15 residues. Trimming removed 3 bases from V and 3 bases from J, with 15 bases in between. The germline V gene encodes CDR1 LNHDA and CDR2 SQIVND (reference sequence). CDR3 amino acids: CASSIGRSPLYEQYF. CDR3 coding DNA: TGTGCCAGTAGTATCGGTCGTTCCCCCCTCTACGAGCAGTACTTC.

V gene TRBV27 combines with J gene TRBJ2-7; D is perhaps TRBD2 (6 bases). The germline V gene encodes CDR1 MNHEY and CDR2 SMNVEV (reference sequence). Trimming removed 4 bases from V and 3 bases from J, with 10 bases in between. This CDR3 region has 13 residues. In nucleotides, the CDR3 is TGTGCCAGCAGTTACCAGGGAGGCTACGAGCAGTACTTC. Residues: CASSYQGGYEQYF.

The V gene is TRBV5-5, the J gene TRBJ1-2; perhaps TRBD1 as D (6 bases). The CDR3 contains 12 residues. Germline CDR1 SGHKS, CDR2 YYEKEE (reference sequence). Trimming cost V 6 bases and J 3 bases, with 9 bases left between them. The CDR3 is CASIEGDYGYTF. The DNA of the CDR3 is TGTGCCAGCATCGAGGGGGACTATGGCTACACCTTC.

The gene calls are TRBV28 and TRBJ2-7; D unresolved. The CDR3 runs 15 residues. The germline gives CDR1 MDHEN, CDR2 SYDVKM. V was pared by 7 bases and J by 6 bases, with 22 bases between. This CDR3 is CASTPSRFPPREQYF. CDR3 nucleotides: TGTGCCAGCACCCCAAGTCGTTTCCCCCCGCGCGAGCAGTACTTC.

V and J are TRBV7-9 and TRBJ1-1; 11 nucleotides match TRBD1. V gave up 3 bases and J gave up 4 bases; unmatched junction bases: 4. Germline V gene data show CDR1 as SEHNR and CDR2 as FQNEAQ (reference sequence). The CDR3 runs to 15 residues. CDR3 coding DNA: TGTGCCAGCAGCTTCGCCGGGACAGGGGGCACTGAAGCTTTCTTT. Amino acid sequence: CASSFAGTGGTEAFF.

This chain connects TRBV15 to TRBJ1-5; D gene uncertain. This CDR3 has 12 residues. Germline CDR1 is LNHNV and CDR2 is YYDKDF (reference sequence). Trimming took off 4 bases at V and 7 bases at J, with 8 bases between the two ends. This CDR3 is CATSNINQPQHF. The CDR3 nucleotides read TGTGCCACCAGCAATATTAACCAGCCCCAGCATTTT.

The J gene is TRBJ1-5, the V gene TRBV21-1. TRBV21-1 is a listed pseudogene. The length of the CDR3 is 17 residues. CDR3 protein: CASSKGGGRASNQPQHF. The CDR3 nucleotides are TGTGCCAGCAGCAAGGGGGGCGGCAGGGCTTCCAATCAGCCCCAGCATTTT.

J is TRBJ1-1 and V is TRBV3-1 (or the pseudogene TRBV3-2), with 7 bases that match TRBD1. The trim removed 4 bases at V and 3 bases at J, leaving 5 bases unmatched. The CDR3 runs to 14 residues. Per the germline V gene, CDR1 is LGHDT and CDR2 is YNNKEL (reference sequence). CDR3 in DNA: TGTGCCAGCAGCCTCTCAGGGGGAGACACTGAAGCTTTCTTT. Translated: CASSLSGGDTEAFF.

The V gene is TRBV4-2, the J gene TRBJ1-4; 10 nucleotides agree with TRBD1. CDR3 length: 16 residues. Germline trimming cut 0 bases from V and 4 bases from J; bases unmatched to any gene: 2. From germline, CDR1 is LGHNA and CDR2 YNFKEQ. The CDR3 is CASSQDGTGDNEKLFF. The CDR3 bases are TGTGCCAGCAGCCAAGACGGGACAGGGGATAATGAAAAACTGTTTTTT.

V is TRBV10-1 and J is TRBJ2-1, with 8 bases matching TRBD1. The germline CDR1 and CDR2 sequences are WNHNN and SYGVQD (reference sequence). The CDR3 spans 14 residues. Trimming at V came to 5 bases and at J to 0 bases, leaving 0 bases not matched to a gene. CDR3 sequence reads: CASSTGGSYNEQFF. For the CDR3, the DNA is TGCGCCAGCAGTACAGGGGGCTCCTACAATGAGCAGTTCTTC.

The CDR3: CASSGTGTNEKLFF. For the CDR3, the DNA is TGTGCCAGCAGCGGGACCGGGACTAATGAAAAACTGTTTTTT. The chain carries TRBV5-4 and TRBJ1-4; possibly TRBD1 for D (5 bases). Trimming left V 4 bases short and J 2 bases short, with 9 bases between. Germline-derived CDR1 and CDR2 are SGHNT and YYREEE (reference sequence). The CDR3 covers 14 residues.

The chain links TRBV6-5 to TRBJ2-3; TRBD2 matches 9 bases. The CDR3 sequence is 16 residues long. The ends lost 3 bases at V and 3 bases at J; junction bases unmatched: 7. Germline-derived CDR1 and CDR2 are MNHEY and SVGAGI. CDR3 amino acids: CASSYLAGSITDTQYF. The CDR3 DNA follows: TGTGCCAGCAGTTATCTAGCGGGAAGTATTACAGATACGCAGTATTTT.

V gene TRBV3-1 (or the pseudogene TRBV3-2) combines with J gene TRBJ1-1; tentative D call: TRBD1 (5 bases). The CDR3 runs to 13 residues. Trimming took off 2 bases at V and 7 bases at J, with 11 bases between the two ends. Germline V lookup: CDR1 LGHDT, CDR2 YNNKEL (reference sequence). The DNA for the CDR3 is TGTGCCAGCAGCCAAAGGGGCCAGGATGAAGCTTTCTTT. It translates to CASSQRGQDEAFF.

This clone has just a few counts. The V call is TRBV5-4, the J call TRBJ1-2; no reliable D call. This CDR3 spans 13 amino acids. CDR1 is SGHNT, CDR2 YYREEE, per germline (reference sequence). Trimming took 1 base from V and 9 from J, leaving 13 bases between them. CDR3 in DNA: TGTGCCAGCAGCTTGAAGCGGGATGTGAGCTACACCTTC. Protein sequence: CASSLKRDVSYTF.

The DNA of the CDR3 is TGTGCCAGCCCCAAGATTAACAGGAGGCAATCCTACAATGAGCAGTTCTTC. As protein: CASPKINRRQSYNEQFF. The V and J genes are TRBV6-4 and TRBJ2-1, with D perhaps matching TRBD1 or TRBD2 (5 bases each). Per germline, CDR1 MRHNA and CDR2 SNTAGT. The CDR3 has 17 residues. The V and J ends lost 8 bases and 1 base respectively, with 21 bases between them.

This chain joins TRBV20-1 and TRBJ1-2; D is unclear. Germline CDR1 DFQATT, CDR2 SNEGSKA (reference sequence). The CDR3 is 10 amino acids. V was trimmed by 5 bases and J by 4 bases, leaving 5 bases between them. The CDR3 bases are TGCAGTGCTTATATCTATGGCTACACCTTC. Amino acid sequence: CSAYIYGYTF.

The genes are TRBV24-1 and TRBJ2-1; no firm D call. The V gene lost 1 base and the J gene lost 10 bases, with 19 bases spanning the gap. The CDR3 spans 16 residues. Germline loops: CDR1 KGHDR, CDR2 SFDVKD. The CDR3: CATSDLWASPSEEQFF. CDR3 in DNA: TGTGCCACCAGTGATTTATGGGCCTCCCCCAGCGAGGAGCAGTTCTTC.

This clone was recorded a few times. This rearrangement joins TRBV19 to TRBJ2-7; D is ambiguous. Germline-derived CDR1 and CDR2 are LNHDA and SQIVND (reference sequence). Trimming took 0 bases from V and 3 from J, leaving 12 bases between them. There are 15 residues in the CDR3. The CDR3 sequence is CASSIDLWSRYEQYF. DNA of the CDR3: TGTGCCAGTAGTATAGATCTATGGTCACGCTACGAGCAGTACTTC.

This rearrangement joins TRBV19 to TRBJ1-1; the D is unclear. The germline CDR1 and CDR2 sequences are LNHDA and SQIVND (reference sequence). The V end lost 3 bases, the J end lost 6 bases, and 17 bases lay between the germline ends. The CDR3 has 15 residues. The CDR3 DNA follows: TGTGCCAGTAGTATCCCCGGGCTACCTAAGGCTGAAGCTTTCTTT. It encodes CASSIPGLPKAEAFF.